The clone carrying this T cell receptor beta chain has ten or more counts. Its antigen is as yet unknown. This sample is drawn from a study of T-cell reconstitution after alpha-beta-depleted transplantation in children. Study-level points and caveats: Expanded graft clones numbering several hundred reportedly gave rise to alpha-beta T cells about two months after transplant. After transplant, high TCRbeta diversity at day 60 in some patients arose from surviving recipient T cells and thymic progenitors.

The CDR3 has 15 residues. Germline loops: CDR1 MGHRA, CDR2 YSYEKL. V shed 3 bases and J shed 1 base, with 10 bases lying between them. Preparing the TCRbeta library involved the use of unique molecular identifiers. TCRdb used MiXCR to reprocess the PCR reads, holding one entry per CDR3 protein. This sample has approximately 300,000 distinct CDR3 sequences, with about 9.4% found just once. This TCR was sampled from a boy less than two years old with acute myeloid leukemia, due to receive a stem cell transplant. The input for sequencing was PBMCs, taken before TCRalphabeta/CD19-depleted stem cell transplant. The chain links TRBV4-1 to TRBJ2-1; perhaps TRBD1 as D (5 bases). The CDR3 sequence is CASSHEGVSYNEQFF. Here the CDR3 DNA reads TGCGCCAGCAGCCACGAAGGGGTATCCTACAATGAGCAGTTCTTC.